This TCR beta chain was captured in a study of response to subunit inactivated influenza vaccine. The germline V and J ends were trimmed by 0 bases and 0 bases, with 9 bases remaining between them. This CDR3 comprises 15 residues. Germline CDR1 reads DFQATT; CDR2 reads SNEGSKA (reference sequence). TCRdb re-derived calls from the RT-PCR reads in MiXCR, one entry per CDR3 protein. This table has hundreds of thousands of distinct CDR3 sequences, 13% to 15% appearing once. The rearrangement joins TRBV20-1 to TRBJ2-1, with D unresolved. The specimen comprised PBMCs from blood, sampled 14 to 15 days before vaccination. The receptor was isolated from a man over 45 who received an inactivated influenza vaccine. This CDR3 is CSARENGLSYNEQFF. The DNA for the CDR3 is TGCAGTGCTAGAGAGAACGGCCTCTCCTACAATGAGCAGTTCTTC.